The entry below describes one TCR beta chain. Its antigen is unknown. No much larger clone is present one base from it, and per-base qualities are unavailable. This sample is part of a study of patients and donors after allogeneic stem cell transplantation (dated by TCRdb to about 2020). Libraries were prepared through RT-PCR. Sequencing instrument: NextSeq 550. Using fastp at Q25 and MiXCR, TCRdb reprocessed the public reads and kept productive beta chains. CDR3 protein sequences are deduplicated, and each keeps its most common genes and DNA. The sample has approximately 410,000 distinct CDR3 sequences on record, approximately 16% of them singletons. The ten biggest clones cover less than 8.5% of the sample. From a lookup of the germline V gene, CDR1 and CDR2 are SGHRS and YFSETQ. V loses 4 bases, J loses 1 base, and the germline ends lie 13 bases apart. Including cysteine and phenylalanine, the CDR3 has 15 amino acids. Kept here is only the CDR3 DNA, which spans 45 bases and is read in frame from base 1.

The chain employs TRBV5-1 and TRBJ2-3; a tentative D match to TRBD1 spans 6 bases. The sequencing input was blood, either unsorted or a sorted T cell fraction (not recorded which). The sequence came from a human donor who was either an allogeneic HSCT recipient or a stem cell or donor lymphocyte infusion donor (not recorded which). It is not recorded whose cells these are; they may come from a transplant donor. In nucleotides, the sequence is TGCGCCAGCAGCGTCAGGGGCGAGGGCACAGATACGCAGTATTTT. Its translation is CASSVRGEGTDTQYF.